This entry features one TCR beta chain sequence. The sample is drawn from a study of blood T cell repertoires in COVID-19. Study-level information: There were acute and convalescent COVID-19 samples, and they came from the United States, Italy and Spain. PBMCs, B-cell-depleted T cells, or T cells were the source of the cDNA or gDNA that made up the material.

Original processing methods: Amplifying reference gene primers gave estimates of nucleated cell counts. Some clones are missing from TCRdb's copy, which holds only in-frame ones; the method was immunoSEQ multiplex PCR. The V and J calls and clone size were taken over from that table, and D and trimming were inferred from the DNA. The sample records about 250,000 clones, 80% to 90% being singletons. Between the trimmed V and J ends, which lost 6 bases and 5 bases, there was a span of 17 bases. In germline, CDR1 is MNHEY, CDR2 SVGAGI. This CDR3 spans 14 amino acids. The sequence was collected from a man aged 50-60 years with acute or convalescent COVID-19. The rearrangement links TRBV6-5 to TRBJ2-7; D possibly corresponds to TRBD2 (6 bases). Material for sequencing was peripheral blood. In nucleotides, the CDR3 is TGTGCCAGCAGACTTTCGGGAGTTGGAAACGAGCAGTACTTC. As protein: CASRLSGVGNEQYF.